Here is one TCR beta chain with its context. Its antigen is undetermined. The sample is drawn from a study of beta chain features in type 1 diabetes. Sorting of CD4+ naive, central memory, regulatory and stem cell-like memory cells was performed via CD45RO/CCR7/CD25/CD127/CD95/CD27. Findings and caveats of the study: Shortening that was moderate but significant affected the TCRB CDR3s of Type 1 diabetes patients in all four CD4+ subsets. Researchers caution that PCR might favor shorter templates, equally among patients and controls.

Of the isolated RNA, all was reverse transcribed, and so the sequenced material was expressed TCRB transcripts. The average read count of naive, central memory and regulatory T cell samples was approximately 3.5 million. TCRdb's copy holds only in-frame clones and misses some; the assay was immunoSEQ multiplex PCR. The table lists hundreds of thousands of clones, roughly 16% of them singletons. The receptor's source is a man aged 18 to 30 in good health. The sample comprised naive CD4+ T cells from blood.

The CDR3 coding sequence is TGCGCCAGCAGCGGGGGCCCCGAGCAGTACTTC. Translated: CASSGGPEQYF. The chain links TRBV5-1 to TRBJ2-7; D possibly corresponds to TRBD1 (6 bases). This CDR3 spans 11 amino acids. CDR1 SGHRS and CDR2 YFSETQ come from the germline V gene. Deletions cut 4 bases from V and 6 bases from J, with 8 bases between. Looking up the rest from reference TRBV5-1 and TRBJ2-7 gives the full variable domain: KAGVTQTPRYLIKTRGQQVTLSCSPISGHRSVSWYQQTPGQGLQFLFEYFSETQRNKGNFPGRFSGRQFSNSRSEMNVSTLELGDSALYLCASSGGPEQYFGPGTRLTVT.